Following are 21 T cell receptor beta chains from one sample sequenced in a study of T cell responses to AZD1222 COVID-19 vaccine. Clones were read by immunoSEQ multiplex PCR, and TCRdb kept only the in-frame ones, dropping some. The data contain tens of thousands of clones, roughly nine tenths of them singletons. Sequencing used peripheral blood, obtained on day 0 of AZD1222 vaccination. These receptors all stem from an adult in good health.

The rearrangement uses TRBV2 and TRBJ2-1; TRBD1 might be the D (6 bases). The V end was cut by 4 bases, the J end by 6 bases, with 16 bases between. This CDR3 contains 15 residues. CDR1 and CDR2 (germline): SNHLY, FYNNEI. Written as DNA, the CDR3 is TGTGCCAGCAGTGGAGGGTGGGACATATTCAATGAGCAGTTCTTC. Protein product: CASSGGWDIFNEQFF.

The chain is built from TRBV6-5 and TRBJ1-6, with TRBD1 as a possible D gene (5 bases). The CDR3 length is 15 residues. Deletions cut 2 bases from V and 8 bases from J, with 13 bases between. Germline lookup yields CDR1 MNHEY and CDR2 SVGAGI. CDR3 sequence: CASSYDSPEYSPLHF. CDR3 coding DNA: TGTGCCAGCAGTTACGACAGCCCGGAATATTCACCCCTCCACTTT.

This clone was observed a handful of times. The DNA of the CDR3 is TGTGCCAGCAGCCAAGAGAAGGTCATCGGGGCTTCACCCCTCCACTTT. This codes for CASSQEKVIGASPLHF. The chain joins TRBV14 to TRBJ1-6, with D possibly TRBD1 on 5 matching bases. The CDR3 has 16 residues. Trimming stripped 0 bases from V and 9 bases from J, with 15 bases between. Germline assignment: CDR1 SGHDN and CDR2 FVKESK.

The chain links TRBV29-1 to TRBJ2-3, with a tentative D call TRBD1 (6 bases). The CDR3 totals 15 residues. Deletions cut 7 bases from V and 0 bases from J, with 17 bases between. Per germline, CDR1 SQVTM and CDR2 ANQGSEA. The CDR3: CSAQYGQGSTDTQYF. The CDR3 DNA sequence: TGCAGCGCCCAATATGGGCAGGGGAGCACAGATACGCAGTATTTT.

This chain connects TRBV11-2 to TRBJ2-2; TRBD1 aligns across 8 bases. The CDR3 runs to 14 residues. The V gene's germline CDR1 is SGHAT and CDR2 FQNNGV. With 5 bases clipped from V and 4 bases from J, the junction kept 3 bases outside the gene matches. CDR3 DNA sequence: TGTGCCAGCAGCGGACAGGGCGCCACCGGGGAGCTGTTTTTT. This encodes CASSGQGATGELFF.

The chain combines TRBV7-9 with TRBJ2-7; 9 bases align to TRBD1. V gave up 2 bases and J gave up 3 bases; unmatched junction bases: 5. Germline lookup yields CDR1 SEHNR and CDR2 FQNEAQ (reference sequence). The CDR3 consists of 15 residues. The CDR3 DNA reads TGTGCCAGCAGCTTAATGGGGGGACAGGGCTACGAGCAGTACTTC. Translation gives CASSLMGGQGYEQYF. Full variable domain (missing parts from reference TRBV7-9 and TRBJ2-7): DTGVSQNPRHKITKRGQNVTFRCDPISEHNRLYWYRQTLGQGPEFLTYFQNEAQLEKSRLLSDRFSAERPKGSFSTLEIQRTEQGDSAMYLCASSLMGGQGYEQYFGPGTRLTVT.

The rearrangement joins TRBV6-4 to TRBJ2-3; D is ambiguous. Germline V gene lookup returns CDR1 MRHNA and CDR2 SNTAGT. The CDR3 spans 14 residues. The V gene lost 4 bases and the J gene lost 3 bases, with 11 bases spanning the gap. The CDR3 spells CASSAGGETDTQYF. The DNA of the CDR3 is TGTGCCAGCAGTGCGGGTGGTGAGACAGATACGCAGTATTTT.

The chain combines TRBV4-3 with TRBJ2-1; D may match TRBD1 or TRBD2 (5 bases each). This CDR3 region has 14 residues. Trimming removed 4 bases from V and 3 bases from J, with 10 bases in between. CDR1 is LGHNA, CDR2 YSLEER, per germline. CDR3 in DNA: TGCGCCAGCAGCCGGGGGATGGACTACAATGAGCAGTTCTTC. The encoded protein is CASSRGMDYNEQFF.

This clone was seen a single time. This chain uses TRBV7-2 with TRBJ2-1, with TRBD2 matching over 7 bases. J gave up 7 bases and V 5 bases, and 8 bases lay outside the gene matches. Germline V gene sequence: CDR1 SGHTA, CDR2 FQGNSA. This CDR3 has 14 residues. The chain's CDR3 is CASSPQLATNEQFF. The CDR3 DNA sequence: TGTGCCAGCAGCCCGCAACTAGCGACGAATGAGCAGTTCTTC.

The rearrangement uses TRBV6-5 and TRBJ1-6; 7 bases agree with TRBD1. The germline V gene has CDR1 MNHEY and CDR2 SVGAGI. V lost 0 bases and J lost 5; bases outside the gene matches: 4. The CDR3 runs 16 residues. The DNA for the CDR3 is TGTGCCAGCAGTTACTCCCAGGGGGTGCATAATTCACCCCTCCACTTT. This translates into CASSYSQGVHNSPLHF.

V usage is TRBV9 and J usage is TRBJ2-1; TRBD2 matches at 14 bases. After removal of 1 base from V and 0 bases from J, the junction contained 9 bases not matched to a gene. The germline V gene has CDR1 SGDLS and CDR2 YYNGEE. CDR3 length equals 20 residues. The CDR3 DNA is TGTGCCAGCAGCGTACACCCCGGACTAGCGGGGGGAGGCTCCTACAATGAGCAGTTCTTC. Amino acid sequence: CASSVHPGLAGGGSYNEQFF.

The chain employs TRBV2 and TRBJ1-2; D not certain. This CDR3 is 15 amino acids long. Germline loops: CDR1 SNHLY, CDR2 FYNNEI. Trimming removed 2 bases at V and 0 bases at J, with 10 bases between. The CDR3 DNA reads as TGTGCCAGCAGTGAATTTAGCCTAGCTAACTATGGCTACACCTTC. It codes for CASSEFSLANYGYTF.

The gene calls are TRBV5-8 and TRBJ2-2; no definite D call. The CDR3 length is 16 residues. The germline V gene encodes CDR1 SGHTS and CDR2 YDEGEE. Trimming removed 4 bases at V and 8 bases at J, with 21 bases between. CDR3 region: CASSPDSKPLGGELFF. The CDR3 DNA reads TGTGCCAGCAGCCCAGACTCAAAACCACTTGGTGGGGAGCTGTTTTTT. The full variable domain, rest sourced from reference TRBV5-8 and TRBJ2-2, is EAGVTQSPTHLIKTRGQQATLRCSPISGHTSVYWYQQALGLGLQFLLWYDEGEERNRGNFPPRFSGRQFPNYSSELNVNALELEDSALYLCASSPDSKPLGGELFFGEGSRLTVL.

This clone has a handful of counts. This chain links TRBV30 with TRBJ1-3; 9 positions match TRBD1. V was pared by 4 bases and J by 0 bases, with 10 bases of the junction left unmatched. This CDR3 has 17 residues. Germline loops: CDR1 GTSNPN, CDR2 SVGIG (reference sequence). The CDR3 is CAWKSRDREVSGNTIYF. CDR3 bases: TGTGCCTGGAAATCCAGGGACAGGGAAGTCTCTGGAAACACCATATATTTT.

CDR3 DNA: TGTGCCAGCAGTTCCGTCATGAACACTGAAGCTTTCTTT. This translates into CASSSVMNTEAFF. This chain joins TRBV11-2 and TRBJ1-1; no clear D gene. There are 13 residues in the CDR3. The V and J ends lost 6 bases and 0 bases respectively, with 8 bases between them. Per germline, CDR1 SGHAT and CDR2 FQNNGV.

This chain connects TRBV5-1 to TRBJ2-3; no clear D gene. The CDR3 is 13 residues long. Trimming left V 7 bases short and J 2 bases short, with 11 bases between. The V gene's germline CDR1 is SGHRS and CDR2 YFSETQ. CDR3 amino acids: CASAAHYTDTQYF. The CDR3 DNA follows: TGCGCCAGCGCAGCCCATTACACAGATACGCAGTATTTT.

This chain uses TRBV6-6 with TRBJ2-7; the D is unclear. The CDR3 loop spans 17 amino acids. The V and J ends lost 5 bases and 3 bases respectively, with 23 bases between them. The germline CDR1 and CDR2 sequences are MNHNY and SVGAGI (reference sequence). The DNA of the CDR3 is TGTGCCAGCAGTCCCAGAATTGGGGTATTCCCCTACTACGAGCAGTACTTC. Translated, it gives CASSPRIGVFPYYEQYF.

The chain links TRBV30 to TRBJ1-2; D ambiguous. Germline loops: CDR1 GTSNPN, CDR2 SVGIG (reference sequence). The CDR3 consists of 13 residues. Trimming pared 0 bases from V and 0 bases from J, leaving 5 bases between. The CDR3 here is CAWSVRSNYGYTF. The DNA for the CDR3 is TGTGCCTGGAGTGTACGATCTAACTATGGCTACACCTTC.

This chain links TRBV12-5 with TRBJ2-7; 12 bases map to TRBD2. The CDR3 totals 16 residues. CDR1 is LGHNT and CDR2 is FRNRAP in the germline V gene. The V and J ends lost 1 base and 6 bases, in that order; junction bases with no gene match: 7. CDR3 region: CASGLGLAGEFAEQYF. Here the CDR3 DNA reads TGTGCTAGTGGTTTGGGACTAGCGGGAGAGTTCGCCGAGCAGTACTTC.

The chain combines TRBV12-3 or TRBV12-4 with TRBJ1-2; TRBD1 is a possible D gene (6 bases). V was shortened by 6 bases and J by 8 bases, with 16 bases between the two germline ends. The CDR3 covers 13 residues. The CDR3 coding sequence is TGTGCCAGCAGCCCCGGGACATTTTACGGCTACACCTTC. Protein sequence: CASSPGTFYGYTF.

The chain combines TRBV18 with TRBJ1-1, with 9 bases that match TRBD1. Germline V gives CDR1 KGHSH, CDR2 LQKENI. V was pared by 5 bases and J by 4 bases, with 5 bases of the junction left unmatched. The CDR3 consists of 14 residues. CDR3 nucleotides: TGTGCCAGCTCAGTACAGGGGGCGATCACTGAAGCTTTCTTT. Translating gives CASSVQGAITEAFF.